This TCR beta chain was documented in a study of beta chain features in type 1 diabetes. On the study more broadly: The study found patients and healthy donors alike in age, gender and cell yields.

Notes on the study in general: More deletions and fewer insertions at VDJ junctions were seen in type 1 diabetes patients. Shorter TCRB CDR3s, moderately but significantly so, were found in Type 1 diabetes patients in all four CD4+ subsets. Healthy donors had naive, central memory and Treg TCRB repertoires that appeared less similar than those seen among patients.

Naive, central memory, regulatory and stem cell-like memory cells within the CD4+ compartment were sorted using CD45RO/CCR7/CD25/CD127/CD95/CD27. The isolated RNA, all of it, was reverse transcribed, so expressed TCRB transcripts were what got sequenced. Measured with immunoSEQ multiplex PCR; TCRdb has only the in-frame clones, and not every one. Of roughly 300,000 clones listed, around an eighth are singletons. Regarding this clone: Its antigen is not identified.

Trimming removed 5 bases from V and 4 bases from J, with 9 bases in between. Germline V gene lookup returns CDR1 MNHEY and CDR2 SMNVEV (reference sequence). This CDR3 comprises 12 residues. The sample was naive CD4+ T cells from blood. The rearrangement links TRBV27 to TRBJ2-7; D is uncertain. The TCR sequence derives from a young man with type 1 diabetes. The DNA of the CDR3 is TGTGCCAGCAGTGGTAACGGTTACGAGCAGTACTTC. Its protein product is CASSGNGYEQYF.